Listed below are T cell receptor beta chains from one sample, sequenced in a study of response to subunit inactivated influenza vaccine. MiXCR, applied by TCRdb to the RT-PCR reads, yields one record per CDR3 protein. This table holds roughly 700,000 distinct CDR3 sequences, around 14% found once. Here the sequenced sample was PBMCs from blood, taken around two weeks before vaccination. The receptors were gathered from a middle-aged man who received an inactivated influenza vaccine. Each CDR3 is given with its conserved first and last residue. Each record gives: clone size, V gene, J gene, D gene, CDR3 DNA, CDR3 protein. A D gene is named only where the DNA matches it firmly. Some rows mark clone size as missing; the rest say once, few, many or name a class of expanded clone.

few	TRBV12-3/TRBV12-4	TRBJ2-3	TRBD1	TGTGCCAGCATTGGGACAGGGGGCGCAAATACGCAGTATTTT	CASIGTGGANTQYF
many	TRBV7-9	TRBJ2-4	TRBD2	TGTGCCAGCATCCTAGCGGGAGCAAACATTCAGTACTTC	CASILAGANIQYF
few	TRBV5-1	TRBJ2-7	NA	TGCGCCAGCAGCCCGGGGTCGGGCCGCTCCTACGAGCAGTACTTC	CASSPGSGRSYEQYF
few	TRBV12-3/TRBV12-4	TRBJ2-7	NA	TGTGCCAGCAGTAAAGGGGGCGCGGGGGAGCAGTACTTC	CASSKGGAGEQYF
NA	TRBV5-1	TRBJ2-3	TRBD2	TGCGCCAGCAGCTTTGCTAGCGGGGGTATCACAGATACGCAGTATTTT	CASSFASGGITDTQYF
NA	TRBV5-1	TRBJ1-2	NA	TGCGCCAGCAGCCTAAGCCGGGGAACTAACTATGGCTACACCTTC	CASSLSRGTNYGYTF
NA	TRBV3-1	TRBJ1-2	TRBD1	TGTGCCAGCAGCCAAGATTCTATCAGGGGACAGAGCTATGGCTACACCTTC	CASSQDSIRGQSYGYTF
few	TRBV6-2/TRBV6-3	TRBJ2-7	NA	TGTGCCAGCAGTTACTCCCTGACAGGACCTACGCTAGGAGAGCAGTACTTC	CASSYSLTGPTLGEQYF
NA	TRBV12-3/TRBV12-4	TRBJ2-7	NA	TGTGCCAGCAGCTTGACATACCTCTACGAGCAGTACTTC	CASSLTYLYEQYF
NA	TRBV5-1	TRBJ2-5	NA	TGCGCCAGCAGCTTGGTGTATGGCCAAGAGACCCAGTACTTC	CASSLVYGQETQYF
few	TRBV20-1	TRBJ1-1	NA	TGCAGTGCTAGATCTCCAGGCGGAGGGAACACTGAAGCTTTCTTT	CSARSPGGGNTEAFF
NA	TRBV30	TRBJ2-3	TRBD2	TGTGCCTGGAGTGTATGGCGGGGGGCTAGAGATACGCAGTATTTT	CAWSVWRGARDTQYF
few	TRBV27	TRBJ2-1	TRBD2	TGTGCCAGCAGCCCTTACAGACTAGCGGGAGTCACCAAAAGACACAATGAGCAGTTCTTC	CASSPYRLAGVTKRHNEQFF
NA	TRBV12-3/TRBV12-4	TRBJ1-2	NA	TGTGCCAGCAGCCGGGGGGGCTCGGGTAACTATGGCTACACCTTC	CASSRGGSGNYGYTF
NA	TRBV7-6	TRBJ1-1	TRBD1	TGTGCCAGCAGACCCGGACAGGCGTACACTGAAGCTTTCTTT	CASRPGQAYTEAFF
few	TRBV6-2/TRBV6-3	TRBJ2-1	NA	TGTGCCAGCAGTTACCAAGAACGTCAGGGTTTGATTTACAATGAGCAGTTCTTC	CASSYQERQGLIYNEQFF
many	TRBV5-1	TRBJ2-5	NA	TGCGCCAGCAGCTTGGCAGCTGGGGCCGGAAAGGGGGAGACCCAGTACTTC	CASSLAAGAGKGETQYF
many	TRBV12-3/TRBV12-4	TRBJ2-1	NA	TGTGCCAGCAAACTGGGGGCCGGGAATGAGCAGTTCTTC	CASKLGAGNEQFF
NA	TRBV12-3/TRBV12-4	TRBJ2-1	TRBD2	TGTGCCAGCAGTTTAGGTAGCGGGAGGGCCAGTGAGCAGTTCTTC	CASSLGSGRASEQFF
NA	TRBV29-1	TRBJ2-7	TRBD1	TGCAGCGTCCAGGGACAGGGGATCCACGAGCAGTACTTC	CSVQGQGIHEQYF
NA	TRBV6-1	TRBJ1-5	NA	TGTGCCAGCAGTGCCCCGGGTCACTATCAGCCCCAGCATTTT	CASSAPGHYQPQHF
NA	TRBV18	TRBJ2-4	TRBD1	TGTGCCAGCTCAACGGGACAGGAAAACATTCAGTACTTC	CASSTGQENIQYF
many	TRBV4-1	TRBJ2-5	NA	TGCGCCAGCAGCCAAGTTGGGGAGAGTGAGACCCAGTACTTC	CASSQVGESETQYF
many	TRBV29-1	TRBJ2-1	NA	TGCAGCGTTGAACCCCAACGGGGGCTCTCCTACAATGAGCAGTTCTTC	CSVEPQRGLSYNEQFF
NA	TRBV6-2/TRBV6-3	TRBJ2-1	TRBD1	TGTGCCAGCAGCCTACAGGGGGCGAGGTACAATGAGCAGTTCTTC	CASSLQGARYNEQFF
few	TRBV20-1	TRBJ2-7	TRBD1	TGCAGTGCTGAGCCTCAGGGGGTCAATGCTTATGGCTACGAGCAGTACTTC	CSAEPQGVNAYGYEQYF
few	TRBV6-1	TRBJ1-6	NA	TGTGCCAGCACCAGATCGAGCTCCTATAATTCACCCCTCCACTTT	CASTRSSSYNSPLHF
many	TRBV7-2	TRBJ2-7	TRBD2	TGTGCCAGCAGCTCCCTAGGCGGGGGGCCCTACGAGCAGTACTTC	CASSSLGGGPYEQYF
few	TRBV7-2	TRBJ1-4	NA	TGTGCCAGCAGCCCCGATCCAACTAATGAAAAACTGTTTTTT	CASSPDPTNEKLFF
NA	TRBV6-2/TRBV6-3	TRBJ2-1	NA	TGTGCCAGCAGTTTGTTTAAAAGGAATGAGCAGTTCTTC	CASSLFKRNEQFF